This T cell receptor (beta chain) was sequenced during a study of blood T cell repertoires in COVID-19. The V segment lost 7 bases and the J segment 4 bases; nucleotides outside the gene matches: 6. From germline, CDR1 is LNHDA and CDR2 SQIVND (reference sequence). The CDR3 has 14 amino acids. Original processing notes: The authors estimated nucleated cell counts from reference gene primer amplification. Only in-frame clones appear in the TCRdb table, and some are missing; sequencing was by immunoSEQ multiplex PCR. That table gives V, J and clone size, and the DNA gave D and trimming. The sample yields about 200,000 clones, 80% to 90% seen once.

The sequence came from a man between 60 and 75 years old with acute or convalescent COVID-19. The gene calls are TRBV19 and TRBJ1-2; 10 bases match TRBD1. Material for sequencing was peripheral blood. The CDR3 protein is CASTRQGASYGYTF. DNA for the CDR3: TGTGCCAGTACCAGACAGGGGGCCTCCTATGGCTACACCTTC. Filled out from reference TRBV19 and TRBJ1-2, the complete variable domain reads DGGITQSPKYLFRKEGQNVTLSCEQNLNHDAMYWYRQDPGQGLRLIYYSQIVNDFQKGDIAEGYSVSREKKESFPLTVTSAQKNPTAFYLCASTRQGASYGYTFGSGTRLTVV.